Shown below are 14 T cell receptor beta chains from a single sample sequenced in a study of T-cell memory formation after mild COVID-19. From the 5' RACE reads, TCRdb called clonotypes with MiXCR, one entry per CDR3 protein. The profile shows more than 120,000 distinct CDR3 sequences, 15% to 20% of them singletons. The sample consisted of PBMCs or a T cell subset sorted from them (not recorded which). The receptors shown here come from an adult woman who had mild COVID-19 (a few samples of this study predate the infection). Cell type and time point are not known.

V is TRBV20-1 and J is TRBJ1-1, with TRBD1 matching over 9 bases. CDR1 and CDR2 (germline): DFQATT, SNEGSKA (reference sequence). The V segment lost 0 bases and the J segment 9 bases; nucleotides outside the gene matches: 5. The CDR3 is 13 amino acids. This CDR3 reads CSAREWTGAQAFF. As DNA, the CDR3 is TGCAGTGCTAGAGAATGGACAGGGGCGCAAGCTTTCTTT.

The chain links TRBV7-6 to TRBJ2-5; no clear D. The CDR3 is 13 residues long. Trimming took 5 bases from V and 5 from J, leaving 12 bases between them. Germline CDR1 SGHVS, CDR2 FNYEAQ. The CDR3 region is CASSKILGETQYF. The CDR3 DNA reads TGTGCCAGCAGCAAAATCCTCGGGGAGACCCAGTACTTC.

A few counts support this clonotype. The rearrangement uses TRBV27 and TRBJ1-1; perhaps TRBD1 as D (6 bases). CDR1 and CDR2 from the germline V gene are MNHEY and SMNVEV (reference sequence). Trimming took 3 bases from V and 4 from J, leaving 12 bases between them. The CDR3 loop spans 14 amino acids. The CDR3 region has the DNA TGTGCCAGCAGTTTCTTACAGGGAGGCACTGAAGCTTTCTTT. This gives the protein CASSFLQGGTEAFF.

This clonotype appeared a few times. In DNA form, the CDR3 reads TGTGCCAGCAGCCCTCTACAGGGTGCAGGGAAAAACATTCAGTACTTC. Amino acid sequence: CASSPLQGAGKNIQYF. J is TRBJ2-4 and V is TRBV3-1; D may be TRBD1 (6 bases). The ends were cut back, 4 bases at V and 4 bases at J, with 17 bases in the middle. Germline V gene sequence: CDR1 LGHDT, CDR2 YNNKEL (reference sequence). This CDR3 region has 16 residues.

The chain carries TRBV3-1 and TRBJ1-1; TRBD1 aligns across 8 bases. Germline lookup yields CDR1 LGHDT and CDR2 YNNKEL (reference sequence). The ends lost 7 bases at V and 12 bases at J; junction bases unmatched: 19. The CDR3 loop spans 15 amino acids. The CDR3 bases are TGTGCCAGCACCACCCAGGGGTGGACAGGGTCTAGGACTTTCTTT. This translates into CASTTQGWTGSRTFF.

V gene TRBV20-1 combines with J gene TRBJ1-2; no definite D call. CDR1 is DFQATT and CDR2 is SNEGSKA in the germline V gene (reference sequence). The CDR3 contains 15 residues. V was clipped by 0 bases and J by 4 bases, with 15 bases between them. CDR3 nucleotides: TGCAGTGCTAGAGACCCGGACGTTTTGCCCTATGGCTACACCTTC. It codes for CSARDPDVLPYGYTF.

CDR3 region: CASSYGWPGSSSYNSPLHF. The CDR3 DNA sequence: TGTGCCAGCAGTTACGGCTGGCCCGGCTCGAGCTCCTATAATTCACCCCTCCACTTT. The chain carries TRBV6-5 and TRBJ1-6; D gene unclear. From germline, CDR1 is MNHEY and CDR2 SVGAGI. The CDR3 consists of 19 residues. The V end lost 2 bases, the J end lost 0 bases, and 17 bases lay between the germline ends.

There are many counts of this clonotype. J is TRBJ1-6 and V is TRBV18, with D perhaps TRBD1 (5 bases). The germline CDR1 and CDR2 sequences are KGHSH and LQKENI. Trimming took 5 bases from V and 8 from J, leaving 16 bases between them. The CDR3 consists of 15 residues. CDR3 nucleotide sequence: TGTGCCAGCTCATCGGGAAGGGGATTGGATTCACCCCTCCACTTT. Its protein is CASSSGRGLDSPLHF.

The CDR3 region has the DNA TGTGCCAGCAGCTTGCGTAGCGGGAGGGCTGTTCGCGAGCAGTACTTC. Translating gives CASSLRSGRAVREQYF. The genes are TRBV7-2 and TRBJ2-7, with TRBD2 identical over 11 bases. The CDR3 is 16 amino acids. Unmatched junction bases numbered 10, after V lost 3 bases and J lost 6 bases. Germline V gene sequence: CDR1 SGHTA, CDR2 FQGNSA.

Only a few counts were recorded for this clonotype. The rearrangement joins TRBV7-9 to TRBJ2-2; 7 bases fit TRBD1. Germline V gene data show CDR1 as SEHNR and CDR2 as FQNEAQ (reference sequence). This CDR3 has 15 residues. V lost 5 bases, J lost 1 base, and 4 bases stayed unmatched. The CDR3 DNA sequence: TGTGCCAGCAGCCACCGGGACAGGAACACCGGGGAGCTGTTTTTT. It translates to CASSHRDRNTGELFF. The full variable domain, its missing parts supplied by reference TRBV7-9 and TRBJ2-2, is DTGVSQNPRHKITKRGQNVTFRCDPISEHNRLYWYRQTLGQGPEFLTYFQNEAQLEKSRLLSDRFSAERPKGSFSTLEIQRTEQGDSAMYLCASSHRDRNTGELFFGEGSRLTVL.

V usage is TRBV5-1 and J usage is TRBJ2-5, with D tentatively TRBD1 (5 bases). This CDR3 comprises 16 residues. Germline values: CDR1 SGHRS, CDR2 YFSETQ. Trimming took 0 bases from V and 1 from J, leaving 13 bases between them. The CDR3 DNA is TGCGCCAGCAGCTTGGGGGGCAGGAAAACCCAAGAGACCCAGTACTTC. Translating it yields CASSLGGRKTQETQYF.

The chain has TRBV11-2 and TRBJ2-3; the D is unclear. V lost 0 bases and J 1 base, leaving 14 bases between the germline ends. Per germline, CDR1 SGHAT and CDR2 FQNNGV. The CDR3 length is 17 residues. The CDR3 region has the DNA TGTGCCAGCAGCTTAGACCCAATCGCTTTGGGCACAGATACGCAGTATTTT. Protein: CASSLDPIALGTDTQYF.

This chain links TRBV29-1 with TRBJ2-2; perhaps TRBD1 as D (5 bases). CDR3 length: 16 residues. Germline V gene lookup returns CDR1 SQVTM and CDR2 ANQGSEA. V lost 7 bases and J lost 5, with 23 bases in between. This chain's CDR3 is CSALKQGARWTGELFF. In nucleotides, the CDR3 is TGCAGCGCCCTGAAACAAGGGGCGCGTTGGACCGGGGAGCTGTTTTTT.

This clonotype appeared many times. The rearrangement joins TRBV4-3 to TRBJ2-7, with 8 bases that match TRBD1. V lost 5 bases to trimming and J lost 4 bases; unmatched junction nucleotides: 10. The CDR3 totals 15 residues. Germline V gene sequence: CDR1 LGHNA, CDR2 YSLEER. DNA for the CDR3: TGCGCCAGCAGCTTACAAGATACAGGGGGGTACGAGCAGTACTTC. Its protein is CASSLQDTGGYEQYF.